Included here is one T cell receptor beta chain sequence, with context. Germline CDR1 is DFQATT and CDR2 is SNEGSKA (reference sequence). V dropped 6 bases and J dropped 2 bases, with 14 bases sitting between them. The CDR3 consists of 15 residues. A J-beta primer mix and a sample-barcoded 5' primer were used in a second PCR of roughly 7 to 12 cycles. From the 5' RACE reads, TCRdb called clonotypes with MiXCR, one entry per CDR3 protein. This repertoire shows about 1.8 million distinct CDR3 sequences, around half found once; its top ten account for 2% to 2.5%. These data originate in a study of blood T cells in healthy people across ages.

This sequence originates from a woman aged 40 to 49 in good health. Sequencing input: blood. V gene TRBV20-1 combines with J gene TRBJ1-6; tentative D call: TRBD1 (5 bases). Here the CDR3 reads CSAYPGTAYNSPLHF. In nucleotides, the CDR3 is TGCAGTGCATATCCCGGGACGGCCTATAATTCACCCCTCCACTTT.